A single count supports the clone carrying this TCR beta chain. The data are from a study of Graves' ophthalmopathy and Graves' hyperthyroidism. TCR beta CDR3 regions were amplified from RNA transcripts. The first-round RT-PCR employed HTBI primers together with the Qiagen OneStep RT-PCR kit. A multiplex PCR was then performed as the second round. TCRdb re-analysed the multiplex PCR reads in MiXCR, keeping a single row per CDR3 protein. The data hold 150,000 to 200,000 distinct CDR3 sequences, with 30% to 45% observed a single time. V was shortened by 5 bases and J by 4 bases, with 21 bases between the two germline ends. The CDR3 length is 17 residues. Germline CDR1 is MNHEY and CDR2 is SVGEGT.

V gene TRBV6-2 or TRBV6-3 combines with J gene TRBJ1-3, with D unresolved. The sample was peripheral blood. This clonotype was sampled from a middle-aged woman with Graves' ophthalmopathy. This CDR3 reads CASSLTPYPSLGNTIYF. DNA for the CDR3: TGTGCCAGCAGTCTAACCCCTTACCCGTCGCTGGGAAACACCATATATTTT.